The present T cell receptor (beta chain) was sequenced within a study of cytomegalovirus exposure and HLA in healthy donors. Note on this clone: Its specificity is unknown.

Measured with immunoSEQ multiplex PCR; TCRdb has only the in-frame clones, and not every one. The top ten clones hold roughly 0.88% of a sample with some 310,000 clones, nearly 90% of them seen once. Germline CDR1 reads SGHTA; CDR2 reads FQGNSA. J gave up 2 bases and V 3 bases, and 8 bases lay outside the gene matches. The CDR3 is 16 amino acids. Study findings and constraints: Subsequent analysis of the 100 to 150 validation repertoires found a tendency for first-cohort TCR clusters to co-occur. A list of 150 to 200 TCR beta chains associated with cytomegalovirus was given.

The specimen was PBMCs. The sequence came from a man aged 25-40 years in good health and CMV-seronegative. The V call is TRBV7-2, the J call TRBJ1-1; TRBD1 aligns across 8 bases. CDR3 nucleotide sequence: TGTGCCAGCAGCTTGGGGGGACAGGTCAGAAACACTGAAGCTTTCTTT. This encodes CASSLGGQVRNTEAFF.